This record covers a single T cell receptor (beta chain). Its antigen remains unknown. Reverse transcription of around 500 ng total RNA with a constant-region primer produced TCR beta cDNA. Slightly modified ARM-PCR, run as three nested multiplex PCR rounds, produced the TCR beta libraries. Rounds one and two of PCR, each of roughly 10 cycles, were primed with TRBV1-TRBV30 forward primers and a C-beta reverse primer. Using its own MiXCR run on the multiplex PCR reads, TCRdb lists one record per CDR3 protein. This table holds fewer than 110,000 distinct CDR3 sequences, about 70% found once. The data originate from a study of tumor-infiltrating lymphocytes in primary liver carcinoma. The CDR3 totals 19 residues. Germline CDR1 and CDR2: GTSNPN and SVGIG (reference sequence). Trimming took off 3 bases at V and 1 base at J, with 25 bases between the two ends. Bulk tissue was left unsorted, and RNA and DNA were co-extracted from about 19-30 mg of it.

Findings of the study overall: Paired tumor-adjacent and tumor-blood samples overlapped less than tumor region pairs did. Only around 7-25% of top clones occurred in all five tumor regions.

The chain couples TRBV30 to TRBJ2-1; TRBD2 might be the D (5 bases). Material for sequencing was liver tumor tissue from sampling region 2. Subset described: tumor region T2, inferior pole. This receptor was taken from a woman aged 55-70 years with primary liver carcinoma and hepatitis B virus infection. The CDR3 sequence is CAWRAIGPAVTGSYNEQFF. DNA of the CDR3: TGTGCCTGGAGAGCTATAGGACCCGCGGTGACGGGGTCCTACAATGAGCAGTTCTTC.